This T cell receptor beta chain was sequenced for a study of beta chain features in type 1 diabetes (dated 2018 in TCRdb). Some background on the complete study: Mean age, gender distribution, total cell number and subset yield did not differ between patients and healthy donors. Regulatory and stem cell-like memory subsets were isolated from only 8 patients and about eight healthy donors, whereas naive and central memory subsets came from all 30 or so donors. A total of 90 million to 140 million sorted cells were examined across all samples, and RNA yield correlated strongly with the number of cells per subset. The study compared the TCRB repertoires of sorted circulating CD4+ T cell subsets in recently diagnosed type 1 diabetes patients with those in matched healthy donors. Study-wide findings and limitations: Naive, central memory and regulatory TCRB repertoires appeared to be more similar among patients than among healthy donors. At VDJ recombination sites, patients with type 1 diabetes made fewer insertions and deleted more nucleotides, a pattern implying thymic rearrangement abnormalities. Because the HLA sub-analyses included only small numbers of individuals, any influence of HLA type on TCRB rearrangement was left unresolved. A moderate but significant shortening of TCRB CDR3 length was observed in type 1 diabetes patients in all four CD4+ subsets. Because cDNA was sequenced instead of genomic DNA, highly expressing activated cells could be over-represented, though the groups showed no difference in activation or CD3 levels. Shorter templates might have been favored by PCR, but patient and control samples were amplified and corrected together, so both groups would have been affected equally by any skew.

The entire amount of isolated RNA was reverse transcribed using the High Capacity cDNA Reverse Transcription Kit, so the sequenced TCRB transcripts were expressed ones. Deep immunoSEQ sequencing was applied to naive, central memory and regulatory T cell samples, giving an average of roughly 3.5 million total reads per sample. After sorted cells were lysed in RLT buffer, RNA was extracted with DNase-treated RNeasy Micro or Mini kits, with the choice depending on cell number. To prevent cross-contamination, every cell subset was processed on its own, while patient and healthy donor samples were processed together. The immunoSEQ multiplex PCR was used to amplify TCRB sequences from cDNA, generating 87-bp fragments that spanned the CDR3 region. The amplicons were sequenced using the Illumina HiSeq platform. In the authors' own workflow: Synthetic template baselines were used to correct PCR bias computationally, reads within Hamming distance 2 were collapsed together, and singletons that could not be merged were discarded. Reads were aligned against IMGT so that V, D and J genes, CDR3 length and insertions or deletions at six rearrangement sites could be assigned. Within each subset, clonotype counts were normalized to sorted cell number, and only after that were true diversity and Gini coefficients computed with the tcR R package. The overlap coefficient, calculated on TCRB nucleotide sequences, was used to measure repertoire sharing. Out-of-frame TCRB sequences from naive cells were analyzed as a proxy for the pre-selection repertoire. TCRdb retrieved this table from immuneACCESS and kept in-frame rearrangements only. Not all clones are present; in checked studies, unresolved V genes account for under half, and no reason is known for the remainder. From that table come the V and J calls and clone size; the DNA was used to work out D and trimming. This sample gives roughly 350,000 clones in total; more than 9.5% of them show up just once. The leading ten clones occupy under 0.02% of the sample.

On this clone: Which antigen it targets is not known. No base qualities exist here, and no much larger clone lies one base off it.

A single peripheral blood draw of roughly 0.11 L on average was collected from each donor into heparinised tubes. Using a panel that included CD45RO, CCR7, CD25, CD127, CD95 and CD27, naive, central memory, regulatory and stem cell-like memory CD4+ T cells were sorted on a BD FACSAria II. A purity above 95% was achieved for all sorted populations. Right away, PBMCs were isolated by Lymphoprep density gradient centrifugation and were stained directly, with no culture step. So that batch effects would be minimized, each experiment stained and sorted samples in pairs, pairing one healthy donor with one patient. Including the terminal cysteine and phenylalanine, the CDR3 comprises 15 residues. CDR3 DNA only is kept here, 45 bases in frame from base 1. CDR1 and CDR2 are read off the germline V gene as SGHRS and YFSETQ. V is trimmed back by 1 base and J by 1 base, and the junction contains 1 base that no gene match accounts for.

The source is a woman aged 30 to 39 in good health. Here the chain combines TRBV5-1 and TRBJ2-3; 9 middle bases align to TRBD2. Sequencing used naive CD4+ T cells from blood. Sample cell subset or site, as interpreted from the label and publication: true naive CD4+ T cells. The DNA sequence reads TGCGCCAGCAGCTTGCGGACTAGCGGCACAGATACGCAGTATTTT. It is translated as CASSLRTSGTDTQYF.